A single sample is the source of the 10 T cell receptor beta chains below, sequenced in a study of blood T cells in healthy people across ages (dated by TCRdb to about 2015). Library preparation employed 5' RACE. The data were produced on an Illumina HiSeq 2500. A second roughly 7 to 11 cycle PCR used a sample-barcoded 5' primer and a J-beta primer mix. TCRdb reran the public reads through fastp at Q25 and MiXCR, keeping productive beta chains. Identical CDR3 proteins give one entry, which carries the most common genes and DNA. The sample data list 2 million or so distinct CDR3 sequences, and about 50% of these were observed just once. The ten largest clones capture approximately 2.1% of the sample. The source material was blood. These receptor sequences come from a middle-aged woman in good health.

The gene calls are TRBV20-1 and TRBJ2-7; possible D gene TRBD2, 5 bases. V lost 1 base to trimming and J lost 3 bases, with 10 bases between them. Germline CDR1 and CDR2: DFQATT and SNEGSKA (reference sequence). The CDR3 covers 13 residues. The CDR3 nucleotides are TGCAGTGCTAGAGGGCGGGTAGTCTACGAGCAGTACTTC. Translated: CSARGRVVYEQYF.

The chain employs TRBV7-2 and TRBJ1-5, with unresolved D. This CDR3 has 15 amino acids. Germline V gene data show CDR1 as SGHTA and CDR2 as FQGNSA. V was shortened by 1 base and J by 1 base, with 8 bases between the two germline ends. The CDR3 region is CASSLDLTSNQPQHF. CDR3 coding DNA: TGTGCCAGCAGCTTAGATTTGACGAGCAATCAGCCCCAGCATTTT. The full variable domain, with the rest looked up from reference TRBV7-2 and TRBJ1-5, is GAGVSQSPSNKVTEKGKDVELRCDPISGHTALYWYRQSLGQGLEFLIYFQGNSAPDKSGLPSDRFSAERTGGSVSTLTIQRTQQEDSAVYLCASSLDLTSNQPQHFGDGTRLSIL.

This clonotype was recorded only once. The V call is TRBV9, the J call TRBJ2-5; no definite D call. CDR3 length equals 14 residues. Germline CDR1 SGDLS, CDR2 YYNGEE. The V gene lost 4 bases and the J gene lost 7 bases, with 17 bases spanning the gap. CDR3: CASSPRRGQRTQYF. CDR3 in DNA: TGTGCCAGCAGCCCCCGACGCGGCCAACGGACCCAGTACTTC.

The V call is TRBV5-8, the J call TRBJ2-5; D gene uncertain. Looked up from germline, CDR1 is SGHTS and CDR2 is YDEGEE. V was clipped by 0 bases and J by 1 base, with 10 bases between them. There are 15 residues in the CDR3. This CDR3 reads CASSLGARLQETQYF. The CDR3 DNA reads TGTGCCAGCAGCTTGGGCGCCAGACTCCAAGAGACCCAGTACTTC.

This chain uses TRBV5-1 with TRBJ2-1; the D gene is possibly TRBD1 (6 bases). Germline CDR1 is SGHRS and CDR2 is YFSETQ. There are 13 residues in the CDR3. Trimming removed 7 bases from V and 5 bases from J, with 13 bases in between. CDR3 nucleotide sequence: TGCGCCAGCGGCCGTTGGGGGCACAATGAGCAGTTCTTC. This encodes CASGRWGHNEQFF. The full variable domain, with the rest looked up from reference TRBV5-1 and TRBJ2-1, is KAGVTQTPRYLIKTRGQQVTLSCSPISGHRSVSWYQQTPGQGLQFLFEYFSETQRNKGNFPGRFSGRQFSNSRSEMNVSTLELGDSALYLCASGRWGHNEQFFGPGTRLTVL.

V gene TRBV29-1 combines with J gene TRBJ2-7, with 8 bases lining up with TRBD1. The DNA matches TRBJ2-5 better at its end, which makes the J call doubtful. The CDR3 loop spans 16 amino acids. CDR1 and CDR2 from the germline V gene are SQVTM and ANQGSEA. The chain's CDR3 is CSAEIQGARSGETQYF. The CDR3, as DNA: TGCAGCGCTGAGATTCAGGGGGCGCGGTCGGGGGAGACCCAGTACTTC.

With regard to this clonotype: One end of the junction varies from germline; a read error may be responsible. This rearrangement joins TRBV27 to TRBJ1-2, with D unresolved. The germline gives CDR1 MNHEY, CDR2 SMNVEV (reference sequence). CDR3 size: 15 residues. CDR3 amino acids: CAGSFAPGQNYGYTF. Written as DNA, the CDR3 is TGTGCCGGCAGTTTCGCCCCCGGCCAAAACTATGGCTACACCTTC.

This clonotype has only a few counts. This rearrangement joins TRBV27 to TRBJ2-5; 9 nucleotides align to TRBD1. V was pared by 8 bases and J by 2 bases, with 6 bases of the junction left unmatched. The CDR3 has 14 residues. Germline V gives CDR1 MNHEY, CDR2 SMNVEV (reference sequence). The CDR3 loop is CASRRTGVQETQYF. As DNA, the CDR3 is TGTGCCAGCCGGAGGACAGGGGTGCAAGAGACCCAGTACTTC.

The CDR3 reads CASSLAQAVTDTQYF. CDR3 DNA: TGTGCCAGCAGCTTAGCGCAGGCGGTCACAGATACGCAGTATTTT. The gene calls are TRBV11-1 and TRBJ2-3, with D uncertain. Germline CDR1 reads SGHAT; CDR2 reads FQDESV (reference sequence). V was pared by 0 bases and J by 2 bases, with 9 bases between. CDR3 size: 15 residues.

The chain recombines TRBV12-3 or TRBV12-4 with TRBJ1-4; no definite D call. This CDR3 is built from 15 residues. The germline V and J ends were trimmed by 5 bases and 8 bases, with 18 bases remaining between them. This CDR3 is CASSQTGIRGEKLFF. The CDR3, as DNA: TGTGCCAGCAGTCAAACCGGGATAAGAGGGGAAAAACTGTTTTTT.